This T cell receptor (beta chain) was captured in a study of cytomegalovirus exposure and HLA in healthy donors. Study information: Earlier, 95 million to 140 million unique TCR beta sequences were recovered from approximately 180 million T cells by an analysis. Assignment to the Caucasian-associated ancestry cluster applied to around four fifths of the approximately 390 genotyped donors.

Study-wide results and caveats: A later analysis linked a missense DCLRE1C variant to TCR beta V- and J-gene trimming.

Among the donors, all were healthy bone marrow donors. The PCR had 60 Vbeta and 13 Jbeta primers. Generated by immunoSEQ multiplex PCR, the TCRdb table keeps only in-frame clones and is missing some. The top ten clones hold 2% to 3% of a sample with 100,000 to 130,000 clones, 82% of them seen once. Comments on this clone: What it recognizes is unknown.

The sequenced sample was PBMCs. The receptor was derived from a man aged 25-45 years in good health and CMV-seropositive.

Written as DNA, the CDR3 is TGTGCCAGCAGACGACAGTCCAATCAGCCCCAGCATTTT. Protein sequence: CASRRQSNQPQHF. The genes are TRBV6-1 and TRBJ1-5; a weak D match, TRBD1 (5 bases). Germline CDR1 and CDR2: MNHNS and SASEGT. Trimming removed 6 bases at V and 3 bases at J, with 9 bases between. CDR3 length: 13 amino acids.